This TCR beta chain derives from a study of blood T cells in healthy people across ages. A second PCR, run for about 7 to 12 cycles, used a sample-barcoded 5' primer plus a J-beta primer mix. From the 5' RACE reads, TCRdb called clonotypes with MiXCR, one entry per CDR3 protein. The table includes more than 550,000 distinct CDR3 sequences, 22% detected once. The germline CDR1 and CDR2 sequences are KGHDR and SFDVKD. The CDR3 is made up of 12 amino acids. J is TRBJ2-5 and V is TRBV24-1; D remains ambiguous. Near its end, the DNA agrees better with TRBJ2-1, so the J call may be wrong. Sequenced sample: blood. The receptor comes from a man aged 65 to 79 in good health. Written as DNA, the CDR3 is TGTGCCACCAGTGATTGGTTGGATGAGCAGTTCTTC. Translated, it gives CATSDWLDEQFF.